These T cell receptor beta chains were read from a single sample in a study of blood T cell repertoires in COVID-19. Measured with immunoSEQ multiplex PCR; TCRdb has only the in-frame clones, and not every one. The sample yields 81,000 or so clones, around four fifths seen once. The sequencing sample was made of peripheral blood. These receptors were obtained from a woman aged 70-85 years with active or convalescent COVID-19. Both conserved end residues are part of each CDR3. A D gene is named only where the DNA matches it firmly. Clone size is stated in some rows and not others, as once, few, many or a class when expanded.

TRBJ2-7 once TRBV27 TRBD1 CASSLSGDRASYEQYF TGTGCCAGCAGTTTATCGGGGGACAGGGCCTCCTACGAGCAGTACTTC
TRBJ1-6 few TRBV12-3/TRBV12-4 NA CASSFDRNSPLHF TGTGCCAGCAGTTTCGACAGGAATTCACCCCTCCACTTT
TRBJ1-4 NA TRBV5-1 NA CASSKGDVLFF TGCGCCAGCAGCAAGGGGGATGTCCTGTTTTTT
TRBJ2-3 NA TRBV18 NA CASSEGAGEDTQYF TGTGCCAGCTCAGAGGGCGCGGGTGAGGATACGCAGTATTTT
TRBJ2-7 few TRBV10-3 NA CAISDYRSYEQYF TGTGCCATCAGTGACTACAGATCCTACGAGCAGTACTTC
TRBJ2-1 NA TRBV11-2 NA CASSLGGAGAGNEQFF TGTGCCAGCAGCTTAGGAGGGGCAGGGGCTGGGAATGAGCAGTTCTTC
TRBJ2-7 NA TRBV18 TRBD1 CASSPPGTGRHEQYF TGTGCCAGCTCACCACCGGGGACAGGGCGGCACGAGCAGTACTTC
TRBJ2-7 NA TRBV4-1 TRBD1 CASSRGQSYEQYF TGCGCCAGCAGCCGGGGACAGTCCTACGAGCAGTACTTC
TRBJ2-2 NA TRBV19 TRBD2 CASSRGLAGTGELFF TGTGCCAGTAGCAGGGGACTAGCGGGGACTGGGGAGCTGTTTTTT
TRBJ2-3 once TRBV5-1 NA CASSFGPDTQYF TGCGCCAGCAGCTTTGGCCCAGATACGCAGTATTTT
TRBJ2-2 NA TRBV6-5 TRBD2 CASRATSVGELFF TGTGCCAGCAGGGCGACTAGCGTCGGGGAGCTGTTTTTT
TRBJ2-1 NA TRBV5-1 TRBD2 CASSLEVAGGYNEQFF TGCGCCAGCAGCTTGGAGGTAGCGGGGGGATACAATGAGCAGTTCTTC
TRBJ1-5 NA TRBV11-3 NA CASSLVRGSNQPQHF TGTGCCAGCAGCTTAGTAAGGGGTAGCAATCAGCCCCAGCATTTT
TRBJ1-6 NA TRBV6-5 NA CASSYSEGNSPLHF TGTGCCAGCAGTTACTCAGAGGGAAATTCACCCCTCCACTTT
TRBJ1-6 NA TRBV2 NA CASRAKGPNSPLHF TGTGCCAGCAGAGCTAAGGGGCCTAATTCACCCCTCCACTTT
TRBJ2-6 NA TRBV6-1 NA CASSEASMSGANVLTF TGTGCCAGCAGTGAAGCTTCCATGTCTGGGGCCAACGTCCTGACTTTC
TRBJ2-1 once TRBV5-1 TRBD2 CASSLGPAGVDTNEQFF TGCGCCAGCAGCTTGGGGCCGGCGGGGGTGGACACCAATGAGCAGTTCTTC
TRBJ2-3 NA TRBV18 TRBD2 CASSLGLAGATSTDTQYF TGTGCCAGCTCACTGGGACTAGCGGGGGCAACTAGCACAGATACGCAGTATTTT
TRBJ1-3 NA TRBV4-1 NA CASSSYRDSGNTIYF TGCGCCAGCAGCTCGTACAGGGACTCTGGAAACACCATATATTTT
TRBJ2-2 NA TRBV19 TRBD1 CASKTGWTGELFF TGTGCCAGTAAGACAGGGTGGACCGGGGAGCTGTTTTTT
TRBJ1-2 NA TRBV23-1 TRBD1 CASSPLDRVKETF TGCGCCAGCAGTCCACTTGACAGGGTGAAGGAAACCTTC
TRBJ2-2 NA TRBV24-1 TRBD2 CATSDPSGGAYGGELFF TGTGCCACCAGTGACCCTAGCGGGGGGGCCTATGGCGGGGAGCTGTTTTTT
TRBJ2-1 NA TRBV5-3 NA CARSDRTCPSSYNEQFF TGTGCCAGAAGCGATCGGACTTGCCCCAGCTCCTACAATGAGCAGTTCTTC
TRBJ1-4 NA TRBV29-1 NA CSFSGGSEKLFF TGCAGCTTCTCCGGGGGATCTGAAAAACTGTTTTTT
TRBJ2-7 NA TRBV25-1 TRBD2 CASSHPGTSVNEQYF TGTGCCAGCAGTCACCCCGGGACTAGCGTGAACGAGCAGTACTTC
TRBJ2-3 NA TRBV24-1 TRBD2 CATSDFGGAGTDTQYF TGTGCCACCAGTGATTTCGGGGGGGCTGGGACAGATACGCAGTATTTT
TRBJ2-5 NA TRBV3-1/TRBV3-2 NA CASGQDKPGVVETQYF TGTGCCAGCGGCCAAGATAAACCCGGTGTGGTGGAGACCCAGTACTTC
TRBJ1-5 once TRBV6-2/TRBV6-3 NA CASSYSRQPNQPQHF TGTGCCAGCAGTTACTCGCGACAACCAAATCAGCCCCAGCATTTT
TRBJ2-7 NA TRBV15 NA CATSRDYREEQYF TGTGCCACCAGCAGAGATTATAGAGAGGAGCAGTACTTC
TRBJ2-3 NA TRBV9 TRBD1 CASSVRQGARTDTQYF TGTGCCAGCAGCGTCCGACAGGGGGCAAGGACAGATACGCAGTATTTT
TRBJ2-1 NA TRBV18 NA CASSPRGGQGSYNEQFF TGTGCCAGCTCACCCAGGGGCGGGCAGGGGTCCTACAATGAGCAGTTCTTC
TRBJ1-3 NA TRBV9 NA CASIRETPNSSGNTIYF TGTGCCAGCATACGCGAGACACCCAATAGCTCTGGAAACACCATATATTTT
TRBJ1-2 NA TRBV28 NA CASSPYRNGYGYTF TGTGCCAGCAGCCCTTACAGAAACGGCTATGGCTACACCTTC
TRBJ1-4 NA TRBV4-3 TRBD1 CASSQEQGMGKLFF TGCGCCAGCAGCCAAGAACAGGGGATGGGAAAACTGTTTTTT
TRBJ1-1 NA TRBV5-1 NA CASSFQGAGNTEAFF TGCGCCAGCAGCTTCCAAGGGGCTGGGAACACTGAAGCTTTCTTT
TRBJ1-1 NA TRBV9 NA CASSVDVEQSAFF TGTGCCAGCAGCGTAGACGTCGAACAGTCAGCTTTCTTT
TRBJ1-4 NA TRBV4-2 TRBD1 CASSHEQGDREKLFF TGTGCCAGCAGCCACGAACAGGGGGACAGGGAAAAACTGTTTTTT
TRBJ2-7 NA TRBV18 NA CASSPEAGAYEQYF TGTGCCAGCTCACCAGAGGCAGGGGCCTACGAGCAGTACTTC
TRBJ2-2 once TRBV7-8 TRBD2 CASSRESGGTLRELFF TGTGCCAGCAGCCGAGAGAGCGGGGGGACGTTGCGGGAGCTGTTTTTT